This T cell receptor beta chain was sequenced during a study of T cell repertoires in cytomegalovirus infection. Study information: Through public TCR beta signatures, both CMV infection and matching HLA type were indicated. General study findings and limits: The cumulative frequency of public TCR beta families distinguished individuals who carried CMV together with the relevant HLA.

Regarding this clonotype: Its antigen is as yet unknown. A much bigger clone sits one base away, suggesting this may be a read error.

Each CDR3 protein is one row after TCRdb ran MiXCR on the reads. The data contain about 250,000 distinct CDR3 sequences, around 6.4% of them singletons. V was pared by 4 bases and J by 0 bases, with 9 bases of the junction left unmatched. This CDR3 spans 18 amino acids. Per germline, CDR1 MNHEY and CDR2 SVGAGI. V gene TRBV6-5 combines with J gene TRBJ2-1; 10 bases match TRBD2. The specimen sequenced was PBMCs. This receptor was taken from a human donor in good health (CMV status not recorded). Some clones in this sample may be carry-over from other donors' samples. The CDR3 region has the DNA TGTGCCAGCAGTTTGCTAGCGGGGGTGCGGAGCTCCTACAATGAGCAGTTCTTC. The encoded protein is CASSLLAGVRSSYNEQFF.